One and the same sample provided the 21 T cell receptor beta chains below, sequenced in a study of CD8 T cells in ankylosing spondylitis. Study findings and constraints: Made up of eight highly homologous variants, a TCR beta motif appeared characteristic of ankylosing spondylitis blood.

TCRdb reprocessed the 5' RACE reads with MiXCR, giving one entry per CDR3 protein. The sample contains 800,000 to 900,000 distinct CDR3 sequences, about 11% of which appear only once. These receptors' targets are unknown. The source material was blood, either unsorted or a sorted T cell fraction (not recorded which). The source is a male donor with ankylosing spondylitis.

The J gene is TRBJ2-5, the V gene TRBV28, with D unresolved. Germline V gene data show CDR1 as MDHEN and CDR2 as SYDVKM. The CDR3 consists of 15 residues. V was cut by 3 bases and J by 0 bases, with 11 bases left in between. The CDR3 here is CASSLSLSYQETQYF. In DNA, the CDR3 is TGTGCCAGCAGTTTGTCCCTTTCTTACCAAGAGACCCAGTACTTC.

This clonotype was found a few times. The rearrangement uses TRBV6-6 and TRBJ2-3; 9 bases map to TRBD2. The CDR3 is made up of 13 amino acids. Germline V lookup: CDR1 MNHNY, CDR2 SVGAGI (reference sequence). The trim removed 3 bases at V and 8 bases at J, leaving 3 bases unmatched. The CDR3 loop is CASSYGAGGTQYF. CDR3 DNA sequence: TGTGCCAGCAGTTATGGAGCGGGAGGTACGCAGTATTTT.

This clonotype was counted between two and nine times. This rearrangement joins TRBV7-2 to TRBJ1-2; D possibly corresponds to TRBD1 (6 bases). This CDR3 is built from 17 residues. V was cut by 3 bases and J by 1 base, with 18 bases left in between. Germline values: CDR1 SGHTA, CDR2 FQGNSA. The CDR3 reads CASSFTGINLDNYGYTF. The CDR3 coding sequence is TGTGCCAGCAGCTTCACAGGGATCAACCTAGATAACTATGGCTACACCTTC.

On this clonotype itself: Its ends do not fully match the called genes, so a read error is possible. The chain carries TRBV6-1 and TRBJ2-5; possibly TRBD2 for D (5 bases). This CDR3 spans 13 amino acids. CDR1 is MNHNS, CDR2 SASEGT, per germline. The CDR3 spells CASSAEGPETQYF. Written as DNA, the CDR3 is TGTGCCAGCAGCGCCGAGGGCCCAGAGACCCAGTATTTC.

V is TRBV12-1 and J is TRBJ2-1; the D call in the table, TRBD2, was not verified against the DNA. TRBV12-1 is flagged as a pseudogene. The CDR3 sequence is 17 residues long. The CDR3 loop reads CASSQGELAGAYNEQFF. Here the CDR3 DNA reads TGTGCCAGCAGCCAAGGTGAACTAGCGGGTGCCTACAATGAGCAGTTCTTC.

The V and J genes are TRBV12-3 or TRBV12-4 and TRBJ2-7; D remains ambiguous. This CDR3 contains 11 residues. Trimming stripped 1 base from V and 12 bases from J, with 10 bases between. The CDR3, as DNA: TGTGCCAGCAGTTTAGGGGGTCCGGGGTACTTC. Amino acids: CASSLGGPGYF.

This clonotype has only a few counts. J is TRBJ2-3 and V is TRBV20-1; 7 nucleotides align to TRBD2. Trimming removed 3 bases from V and 0 bases from J; junction bases left unmatched: 12. Germline lookup yields CDR1 DFQATT and CDR2 SNEGSKA (reference sequence). The CDR3 runs 17 residues. DNA of the CDR3: TGCAGTGCTAGGGACCTCATGGTAGCGGGTAGCACAGATACGCAGTATTTT. As protein: CSARDLMVAGSTDTQYF.

This clonotype has more than one count but fewer than ten. This chain links TRBV6-2 or TRBV6-3 with TRBJ1-4, with D hard to call. The V gene's germline CDR1 is MNHEY and CDR2 SVGEGT. The CDR3 runs to 18 residues. V gave up 2 bases and J gave up 8 bases, with 24 bases separating them. The CDR3 DNA follows: TGTGCCAGCAGTTACGCTAGCCTTCGAGCCGAGATAGGGGAAAAACTGTTTTTT. Its translation: CASSYASLRAEIGEKLFF.

This clonotype was seen repeatedly, ten times or more. The chain carries TRBV29-1 and TRBJ1-1, with D uncertain. The length of the CDR3 is 12 residues. Germline V gene lookup returns CDR1 SQVTM and CDR2 ANQGSEA. V lost 6 bases, J lost 1 base, and 9 bases lay in between. The CDR3 nucleotides read TGCAGCGTGAGACTCAGGAACACTGAAGCTTTCTTT. It yields the protein CSVRLRNTEAFF.

This clonotype was counted at least ten times. The chain employs TRBV29-1 and TRBJ2-3; 10 bases match TRBD2. CDR3 length: 12 amino acids. Germline V gene data show CDR1 as SQVTM and CDR2 as ANQGSEA. The CDR3 nucleotides are TGCGGAGGGACTAGCGAGACGGATACGCAGTATTTT. Protein product: CGGTSETDTQYF.

This clonotype was seen ten or more times. This chain links TRBV13 with TRBJ1-1; D uncertain. The CDR3 is made up of 14 amino acids. Trimming took off 6 bases at V and 1 base at J, with 12 bases between the two ends. Germline CDR1 reads PRHDT; CDR2 reads FYEKMQ (reference sequence). The CDR3 loop reads CASSLGRRNTEAFF. For the CDR3, the DNA is TGTGCCAGCAGTTTGGGCAGGAGGAACACTGAAGCTTTCTTT.

This clonotype was counted at least ten times. Its ends do not fully match the called genes, so a read error is possible. The CDR3 DNA reads as TGTGCTAGCAGCAGCGGGACTAGCCTCGAGCAGTACTTC. It is translated as CASSSGTSLEQYF. V is TRBV7-7 and J is TRBJ2-7, with TRBD2 matching 9 bases. From germline, CDR1 is SSHAT and CDR2 FNYEAQ (reference sequence). The CDR3 is 13 amino acids.

The sample holds many counts of this clonotype. This chain links TRBV12-3 or TRBV12-4 with TRBJ2-1; D perhaps matches TRBD2 (6 bases). The V gene lost 8 bases and the J gene lost 6 bases, with 14 bases spanning the gap. This CDR3 contains 13 residues. The CDR3 DNA follows: TGTGCCAGCCGTACCCACGGGAGCAATGAGCAGTTCTTC. Its protein is CASRTHGSNEQFF.

The chain combines TRBV7-9 with TRBJ2-1; 13 bases are a match to TRBD2. Germline-derived CDR1 and CDR2 are SEHNR and FQNEAQ (reference sequence). J was trimmed by 2 bases and V by 5 bases; bases with no gene match: 3. The CDR3 length is 16 residues. For the CDR3, the DNA is TGTGCCAGCAGCCAGACTAGCGGGGGGACCTACAATGAGCAGTTCTTC. Its translation: CASSQTSGGTYNEQFF. Filled out from reference TRBV7-9 and TRBJ2-1, the complete variable domain reads DTGVSQNPRHKITKRGQNVTFRCDPISEHNRLYWYRQTLGQGPEFLTYFQNEAQLEKSRLLSDRFSAERPKGSFSTLEIQRTEQGDSAMYLCASSQTSGGTYNEQFFGPGTRLTVL.

The chain employs TRBV7-2 and TRBJ2-7; no reliable D call. Germline assignment: CDR1 SGHTA and CDR2 FQGNSA. The CDR3 is 15 amino acids. V dropped 1 base and J dropped 2 bases, with 12 bases sitting between them. The CDR3 DNA sequence: TGTGCCAGCAGCTTAGTTGGGGTTATGCCCTACGAGCAGTACTTC. Translation gives CASSLVGVMPYEQYF.

The chain has TRBV27 and TRBJ2-1; D perhaps matches TRBD1 (5 bases). CDR3 length: 15 residues. The V end was cut by 7 bases, the J end by 1 base, with 14 bases between. Looked up from germline, CDR1 is MNHEY and CDR2 is SMNVEV (reference sequence). The CDR3 protein is CASNRNAFSYNEQFF. Written as DNA, the CDR3 is TGTGCCAGCAACAGGAACGCCTTTTCCTACAATGAGCAGTTCTTC.

This clonotype was counted many times. V gene TRBV29-1 combines with J gene TRBJ2-2; possibly TRBD2 for D (5 bases). CDR3 length equals 12 residues. The V and J ends lost 7 bases and 5 bases respectively, with 11 bases between them. Per germline, CDR1 SQVTM and CDR2 ANQGSEA. CDR3 sequence: CSADWVTGELFF. The CDR3 bases are TGCAGCGCGGACTGGGTAACCGGGGAGCTGTTTTTT.

The CDR3 bases are TGTGCCAGCAGTGGCGTCCACGGGGGGACCCAGTACTTC. This sequence encodes CASSGVHGGTQYF. The chain joins TRBV2 to TRBJ2-5; D may be TRBD2 (6 bases). V was clipped by 4 bases and J by 7 bases, with 13 bases between them. CDR1 SNHLY and CDR2 FYNNEI come from the germline V gene. This CDR3 spans 13 amino acids.

This clonotype was recorded a few times. The chain combines TRBV6-1 with TRBJ1-1; 10 bases match TRBD1. Germline values: CDR1 MNHNS, CDR2 SASEGT. This CDR3 has 13 residues. The V and J ends lost 6 bases and 10 bases, in that order; junction bases with no gene match: 8. As DNA, the CDR3 is TGTGCCAGCAGCGCGACAGGGGGCATCGGAGCTTTCTTT. Amino acid sequence: CASSATGGIGAFF.

This clonotype was counted between two and nine times. The genes are TRBV20-1 and TRBJ1-1; D unresolved. V lost 2 bases and J lost 5, with 9 bases in between. The CDR3 is 12 amino acids. In germline, CDR1 is DFQATT, CDR2 SNEGSKA (reference sequence). This CDR3 reads CSARPSPTEAFF. The CDR3 region has the DNA TGCAGTGCTAGACCGTCTCCGACTGAAGCTTTCTTT.

This clonotype was found a few times. The gene calls are TRBV6-1 and TRBJ2-5; 10 bases are shared with TRBD2. CDR3 length: 16 amino acids. Losses at the gene ends were 6 bases for V and 5 bases for J; bases not matched to a gene: 12. Germline CDR1 and CDR2: MNHNS and SASEGT. CDR3 region: CASRRRTSGGGETQYF. The CDR3 bases are TGTGCCAGCAGACGAAGGACTAGCGGCGGCGGGGAGACCCAGTACTTC.